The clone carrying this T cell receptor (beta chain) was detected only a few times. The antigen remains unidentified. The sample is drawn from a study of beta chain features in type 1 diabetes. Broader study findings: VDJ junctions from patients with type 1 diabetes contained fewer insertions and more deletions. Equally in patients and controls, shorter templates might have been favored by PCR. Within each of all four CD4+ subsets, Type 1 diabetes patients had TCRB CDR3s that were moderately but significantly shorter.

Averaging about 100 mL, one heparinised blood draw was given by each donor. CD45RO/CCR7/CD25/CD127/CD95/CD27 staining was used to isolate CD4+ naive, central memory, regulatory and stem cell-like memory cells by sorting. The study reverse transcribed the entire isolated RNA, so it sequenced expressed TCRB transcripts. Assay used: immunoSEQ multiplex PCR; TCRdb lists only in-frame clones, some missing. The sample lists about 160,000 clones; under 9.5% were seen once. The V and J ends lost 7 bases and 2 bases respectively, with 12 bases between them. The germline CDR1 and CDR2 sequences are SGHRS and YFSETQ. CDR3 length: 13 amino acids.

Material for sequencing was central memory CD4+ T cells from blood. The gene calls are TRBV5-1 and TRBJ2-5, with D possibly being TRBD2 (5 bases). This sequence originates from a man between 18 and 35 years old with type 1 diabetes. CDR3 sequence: CASLRAEQETQYF. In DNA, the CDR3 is TGCGCCAGCCTGCGAGCGGAACAAGAGACCCAGTACTTC.